The sequence of this T cell receptor (beta chain) was determined in a study of cytomegalovirus exposure and HLA in healthy donors (dated by TCRdb to the late 2010s). Context from the whole study: An earlier analysis of several hundred of the donors reported 250 to 300 Gb of sequence data and 95 million to 120 million unique TCR beta sequences obtained from around 180 million T cells. An early release covering roughly 600 HLA-typed donors comprised approximately 290 gigabases of sequencing data and about 90 million unique TCR sequences. Of the roughly 400 genotyped donors, around 81% fell in the genetic ancestry cluster associated with self-reported Caucasian donors. The study aimed to test whether signatures of past pathogen exposure could be identified by cataloging public T cell receptors. The T cell repertoires of 666 subjects were profiled by immunosequencing and related to cytomegalovirus serostatus. Along with the approximately 700-subject first cohort, a separate validation cohort of over a hundred different subjects was used. High-throughput TCR immunosequencing, statistical association of individual TCRs with disease status, and machine learning were combined to predict cytomegalovirus infection status. In a later analysis, previously published TCR beta repertoires from 670 or so donors were re-analyzed and high-resolution HLA genotyping was added so that TCR occurrence patterns could be studied. The later analysis used no new phenotypic data to find candidate immune exposures, relying instead on TCR beta sequences and their occurrence across donors. In an earlier analysis of 587 of the donors, high-throughput TCR beta sequencing was used to judge whether each TCR beta V gene segment behaved as functional or pseudogenic. Donor age, sex, ethnicity and CMV serostatus were compiled alongside the repertoire data. In a later genetic analysis, genome-wide SNP genotypes for about 65% of the roughly 670 donors were used, and that subset was treated as a discovery cohort. All discovery cohort repertoires had been generated using a single sequencing platform. Class I and class II HLA loci were covered by the typing at four-digit resolution. The number of donors typed differed by locus, with about 629-640 for A, B, C, DRB1 and DQB1, more than 500 for DQA1, about 610 for DPA1, and about 450 for DPB1. Four to six DR-DQ haplotypes were handled as single units for association and clustering, since linkage in the cohort was strong. Among 300 to 500 genotyped donors of the cohort, an average of around 220,000 unique TCR beta nucleotide sequences was sequenced per donor, of which roughly 17% were non-productive.

The paper's findings and limits, for the study overall: Roughly uniform sequencing depth across donors was assumed in presence/absence analyses, although this assumption may not hold. In the study, some 160 TCR beta chains were listed as associated with cytomegalovirus. Most CMV-associated TCR beta chains appeared to be HLA-restricted in a later analysis, and the HLA associations seemed to be driven largely by CMV exposure. Across donors, most TCR sequences were observed very rarely, whereas some public TCRs were present in many individuals. CMV serostatus was the only immune exposure information available for the cohort. Correlated functional status among segregating V segments might reflect linkage disequilibrium, but an unknown experimental factor could not be ruled out. According to a later analysis, parvovirus B19, influenza, CMV and Epstein-Barr virus appeared linked to several top co-occurrence clusters. V-gene and J-gene trimming of TCR beta chains was associated with a missense DCLRE1C variant in a later genetic analysis, and the association was replicated in an independent cohort. HLA typing was unavailable for some donors at each locus, so association tests used only the typed subset. Three of the identified cytomegalovirus-associated TCR beta chains were confirmed in vitro to be specific for cytomegalovirus antigens. Because counts were too low, about 18 rarely observed V segments, including chromosome 9 orphons, were excluded from the earlier analysis of several hundred of the donors. An earlier analysis of several hundred of the donors showed that most TCR beta V segments appeared in productive rearrangements either about 87% or about 30% of the time, which broadly matched IMGT annotations. A group of highly shared sequence variants was considered likely to be a technical artifact of the sequencing pipeline. Assigning TCR associations to individual alleles was difficult when HLA alleles, especially DR and DQ, strongly co-occurred. A later analysis found that HLA-associated TCR beta chains were more clonally expanded and had lower generation probabilities than equally common non-associated chains. A later analysis found that TCR association rates varied across HLA loci, with DRB1 alleles showing the most associated TCRs and HLA-C alleles the fewest. According to a later genetic analysis, donors in an Asian-associated ancestry cluster had fewer N-insertions in productive TCRs than the approximately 630-donor mean. It was suggested by the authors that the approach could potentially be generalized to other disease states and immunological phenotypes. Some IMGT-functional V segments, including TRBV6-2 and TRBV6-3, could not be distinguished by the 87-base-pair reads and were therefore excluded. In this cohort, only TCR beta chains were sequenced, and detectable features were limited by the absence of alpha or paired-chain data. Cytomegalovirus status was reported to be diagnosed by the classifier with high specificity and sensitivity in both the original and validation cohorts. A later analysis associated 16,951 TCR beta sequences with specific HLA alleles at a false discovery rate of 0.05. A further reported finding was that TCR beta sequences accurately predicted the HLA-A and HLA-B alleles for most subjects in the first cohort.

The CDR3 has 19 amino acids, counting the end cysteine and phenylalanine. Only the CDR3 part of the read is kept: 57 bases, read in frame from the first base. CDR1 and CDR2 are drawn from the germline V gene: MNHNS, SASEGT. From V the trimming removes 2 bases and from J it removes 3 bases, while the gene matches leave 13 bases of the junction unaccounted for. The count of this clone is one. This clone's antigen is unknown. No base quality information exists; no much larger clone differs at one position. This CDR3 is also generated by other DNA sequences in the sample. Receptors were amplified or captured by the immunoSEQ multiplex PCR assay. For the multiplex PCR, a mixture combining 60 forward primers for TCR Vbeta segments and 13 reverse primers for TCR Jbeta segments was used. The CDR3 region of rearranged TCR beta genes was amplified from genomic DNA with a multiplex PCR assay. The amplified TCR beta libraries were sequenced on the Illumina HiSeq System as 87-base-pair reads. The authors processed their data as follows. A later analysis tallied tens of millions of unique TCR beta chains across the 600 to 700 repertoires, and roughly 11 million of those chains were shared by two or more donors. To remove PCR and sequencing errors, raw reads were error-corrected and collapsed into unique sequences using a nearest-neighbor algorithm that merged closely related sequences. CDR3 sequences were aligned to IMGT reference sequences to assign V, D and J gene segments. For a sequence to be retained, at least a six-nucleotide match to both a V gene segment and a J gene segment was required. A rearrangement was called productive if the CDR3 had no stop codons and remained in frame with V and J, and every other rearrangement was called non-productive. Following IMGT convention, CDR3 was defined as the stretch from the second conserved V-encoded cysteine up to the conserved J-encoded phenylalanine. Sequences without an unambiguous match to a single V gene segment were excluded from the earlier analysis of 500 to 700 of the donors. An earlier analysis of 500 to 600 of the donors classified V segments as functional when productive rearrangements were above 56.7% and as segregating when the standard deviation between donors was above 5%. To diagnose cytomegalovirus status from the catalog of TCR beta chain sequences, a statistical classification framework was built. In a later analysis, V and J genes were assigned by comparing TCR nucleotide sequences against IMGT/GENE-DB human TR gene sequences. Using the TCRdist pipeline, a later analysis assigned CDR3 sequences along with most-parsimonious VDJ recombination scenarios. In a later analysis, each TCR beta chain was defined by its CDR3 amino acid sequence together with its V-gene family, and reads without a unique V-gene family were excluded. A later analysis removed 450 to 600 highly shared, low-generation-probability nucleotide sequences to deal with suspected cross-contamination and a sequencing artifact. For each public chain, a later analysis derived a clonal expansion index from normalized ranks of inferred template counts within each repertoire. Generation probabilities in a later analysis came from a VDJ recombination model fitted to out-of-frame rearrangements, and those results were checked against IGoR. Hypergeometric tests were used in a later analysis to score TCR-TCR, TCR-HLA and TCR-CMV co-occurrence, with a repertoire-size bias correction applied to the TCR pairs. In a later analysis, false discovery rates were estimated by permuting HLA or CMV assignments 20 times. In a later analysis, co-occurring TCRs were grouped using DBSCAN, with TCRdist sequence similarity added in when clustering inside HLA-allele-positive subsets. For co-occurrence clustering, repertoires with fewer than 30,000 or more than 120,000 public chains were excluded, along with 4 to 6 repertoires with anomalous nucleotide sharing. TCRdb's version of the immuneACCESS table is confined to in-frame rearrangements and falls short of the full clone set. An unresolved V gene accounts for under half of the shortfall where checked; the remainder is of unknown origin. The V and J calls and clone size were taken over from that table, and D and trimming were inferred from the DNA. The sample has 80,000 to 100,000 clones on record, under 85% of them singletons. Of the sample, approximately 3.7% falls within the top ten clones.

The cohort consisted of 650 to 850 healthy bone marrow donors. All cohort members were sampled while nominally healthy, although unrecorded immune exposures were likely present. The donor was CMV seropositive and was included in the group of approximately 300 seropositive cohort members. Every donor gave a peripheral blood sample, and the peripheral blood mononuclear cells from that sample were used for TCR beta sequencing. The Qiagen DNeasy Blood Extraction Kit was used to extract genomic DNA from the blood cell samples. The chain uses TRBV6-1 and TRBJ1-5, and 10 bases in between align with TRBD1. The specimen was PBMCs. This TCR derives from a female donor in good health and CMV-seropositive. The DNA sequence follows: TGTGCCAGCAGTGAATTCCCCCCATTCGGGACAGGGGTCAATCAGCCCCAGCATTTT. This yields the protein CASSEFPPFGTGVNQPQHF.